Below, 20 T cell receptor beta chains from the same sample are listed, as sequenced in a study of T cells after yellow fever vaccination. TCRdb re-called the 5' RACE reads through MiXCR, storing one row per CDR3 protein. The table records 500,000 to 700,000 distinct CDR3 sequences, 15% to 20% of them present only once. Specimen: PBMCs, collected 15 days after the yellow fever booster vaccination. The receptors were gathered from a man aged 30-40 years who received the YFV17D yellow fever vaccine.

This clonotype came up a few times. The chain employs TRBV9 and TRBJ2-1; a weak D match, TRBD2 (5 bases). Germline lookup yields CDR1 SGDLS and CDR2 YYNGEE. The ends were cut back, 4 bases at V and 0 bases at J, with 11 bases in the middle. The CDR3 contains 15 residues. CDR3 region: CASSRQRSSYNEQFF. The CDR3 DNA is TGTGCCAGCAGCCGGCAGCGGAGCTCCTACAATGAGCAGTTCTTC.

This clonotype has a handful of counts. This chain joins TRBV25-1 and TRBJ1-3; D is unclear. The CDR3 loop spans 13 amino acids. V lost 1 base and J 5 bases, leaving 6 bases between the germline ends. CDR1 is MGHDK and CDR2 is SYGVNS in the germline V gene. The DNA of the CDR3 is TGTGCCAGCAGTGAATCAGGCAGAAACACCATATATTTT. Protein: CASSESGRNTIYF.

This clonotype has a handful of counts. The CDR3 bases are TGCAGCGTTGTGGGGGCCCGGGGGCGCGGCACTGAAGCTTTCTTT. This codes for CSVVGARGRGTEAFF. The chain links TRBV29-1 to TRBJ1-1; possibly TRBD1 for D (6 bases). Trimming cost V 4 bases and J 4 bases, with 19 bases left between them. CDR3 length: 15 residues. Germline V lookup: CDR1 SQVTM, CDR2 ANQGSEA.

This clonotype appeared a few times. For the CDR3, the DNA is TGCAGCGTACGTTGGGGATACGAGCAGTACTTC. This encodes CSVRWGYEQYF. This chain joins TRBV29-1 and TRBJ2-7; D remains ambiguous. V was cut by 6 bases and J by 4 bases, with 10 bases left in between. Per germline, CDR1 SQVTM and CDR2 ANQGSEA. CDR3 size: 11 residues.

This chain connects TRBV28 to TRBJ2-7; D uncertain. The CDR3 is 15 amino acids. Trimming shortened V by 7 bases and J by 0 bases, and 16 bases separated the two germline ends. Per the germline V gene, CDR1 is MDHEN and CDR2 is SYDVKM. The CDR3 nucleotides read TGTGCCAGCATCAGTCCATCTCCAAGCTCCTACGAGCAGTACTTC. As protein: CASISPSPSSYEQYF.

The V call is TRBV11-2, the J call TRBJ1-4, with 9 bases identical to TRBD1. The CDR3 is 14 residues long. Germline CDR1 and CDR2: SGHAT and FQNNGV. J gave up 7 bases and V 5 bases, and 5 bases lay outside the gene matches. In DNA form, the CDR3 reads TGTGCCAGCAGCCTCGGACAGGGGCCTGAAAAACTGTTTTTT. Residues: CASSLGQGPEKLFF.

The V gene is TRBV20-1, the J gene TRBJ2-1, with TRBD2 matching over 8 bases. This CDR3 comprises 12 residues. V shed 8 bases and J 10 bases; nucleotides not matched to a gene: 10. The germline V gene has CDR1 DFQATT and CDR2 SNEGSKA (reference sequence). Here the CDR3 reads CSRRGSGIEQFF. CDR3 sequence (DNA): TGCAGTCGCAGGGGTAGCGGGATCGAGCAGTTCTTC.

This rearrangement joins TRBV5-1 to TRBJ2-7, with D uncertain. V was shortened by 0 bases and J by 3 bases, with 7 bases between the two germline ends. Germline lookup yields CDR1 SGHRS and CDR2 YFSETQ. The CDR3 extends over 13 amino acids. CDR3 in DNA: TGCGCCAGCAGCTTGGGGGATTACTACGAGCAGTACTTC. This translates into CASSLGDYYEQYF.

This clonotype occurred a few times. The chain uses TRBV10-3 and TRBJ2-1; D unclear. The germline gives CDR1 ENHRY, CDR2 SYGVKD. CDR3 length equals 12 residues. V shed 10 bases and J shed 3 bases, with 10 bases lying between them. This chain's CDR3 is CATETDYNEQFF. CDR3 in DNA: TGTGCCACCGAGACTGACTACAATGAGCAGTTCTTC.

The chain joins TRBV5-1 to TRBJ2-7, with TRBD1 matching over 8 bases. This CDR3 comprises 14 residues. Per the germline V gene, CDR1 is SGHRS and CDR2 is YFSETQ. Trimming removed 3 bases from V and 6 bases from J; junction bases left unmatched: 8. Here the CDR3 DNA reads TGCGCCAGCAGCTCTTCGACAGGGGCGGGCGAGCAGTACTTC. This gives the protein CASSSSTGAGEQYF. Together with reference TRBV5-1 and TRBJ2-7, the CDR3 gives the full variable domain: KAGVTQTPRYLIKTRGQQVTLSCSPISGHRSVSWYQQTPGQGLQFLFEYFSETQRNKGNFPGRFSGRQFSNSRSEMNVSTLELGDSALYLCASSSSTGAGEQYFGPGTRLTVT.

This CDR3 is CSVEQESGTLNYEQYF. The CDR3 bases are TGCAGCGTTGAACAAGAAAGCGGGACGCTGAACTACGAGCAGTACTTC. The chain uses TRBV29-1 and TRBJ2-7; 7 nucleotides align to TRBD2. The CDR3 sequence is 16 residues long. The germline V gene encodes CDR1 SQVTM and CDR2 ANQGSEA. V was pared by 2 bases and J by 3 bases, with 13 bases of the junction left unmatched.

This clonotype has a count of ten or more. The chain carries TRBV28 and TRBJ2-1, with TRBD1 matching over 9 bases. The CDR3 is made up of 15 amino acids. From germline, CDR1 is MDHEN and CDR2 SYDVKM. The J segment lost 5 bases and the V segment lost 8 bases, leaving 10 bases of the junction unmatched. CDR3 DNA: TGTGCCAGCGTAAGCAGGGGACAGGGCGACAATGAGCAGTTCTTC. It yields the protein CASVSRGQGDNEQFF.

The genes are TRBV10-1 and TRBJ2-5; TRBD2 aligns across 12 bases. The CDR3 totals 16 residues. The germline CDR1 and CDR2 sequences are WNHNN and SYGVQD (reference sequence). V trimming: 2 bases; J trimming: 5 bases; junction bases outside the gene matches: 6. In DNA form, the CDR3 reads TGCGCCAGCAGTGAGGGACTAGCGGGAATTTCGGAGACCCAGTACTTC. Its translation: CASSEGLAGISETQYF.

A few counts support this clonotype. V usage is TRBV10-2 and J usage is TRBJ2-7, with 9 positions matching TRBD2. J gave up 3 bases and V 3 bases, and 9 bases lay outside the gene matches. The CDR3 is made up of 16 amino acids. Per germline, CDR1 WSHSY and CDR2 SAAADI. DNA of the CDR3: TGCGCCAGCAGTGACCCGGCGGGAGGGCTGAGCTACGAGCAGTACTTC. Translated, it gives CASSDPAGGLSYEQYF.

This chain connects TRBV7-2 to TRBJ2-1; TRBD2 matches 11 bases. Germline trimming cut 6 bases from V and 8 bases from J; bases unmatched to any gene: 6. CDR1 and CDR2 (germline): SGHTA, FQGNSA. The CDR3 runs to 14 residues. This CDR3 reads CASSPLAGDYEQFF. In nucleotides, the CDR3 is TGTGCCAGCAGTCCACTAGCGGGAGATTATGAGCAGTTCTTC. Variable domain in full (rest from reference TRBV7-2 and TRBJ2-1): GAGVSQSPSNKVTEKGKDVELRCDPISGHTALYWYRQSLGQGLEFLIYFQGNSAPDKSGLPSDRFSAERTGGSVSTLTIQRTQQEDSAVYLCASSPLAGDYEQFFGPGTRLTVL.

This clonotype occurred a few times. The chain couples TRBV7-2 to TRBJ1-5; tentatively, D is TRBD1 (6 bases). The CDR3 has 15 amino acids. Germline V gives CDR1 SGHTA, CDR2 FQGNSA. V lost 1 base, J lost 3 bases, and 10 bases lay in between. CDR3 sequence reads: CASSLGRGYNQPQHF. The CDR3 DNA sequence: TGTGCCAGCAGCTTAGGAAGGGGGTACAATCAGCCCCAGCATTTT.

This chain connects TRBV6-5 to TRBJ2-4; D is unclear. The CDR3 extends over 17 amino acids. V shed 0 bases and J shed 0 bases, with 12 bases lying between them. Per the germline V gene, CDR1 is MNHEY and CDR2 is SVGAGI. CDR3 loop: CASSYSSNYGAKNIQYF. Written as DNA, the CDR3 is TGTGCCAGCAGTTACTCATCAAATTATGGAGCCAAAAACATTCAGTACTTC.

The chain carries TRBV7-2 and TRBJ2-5; D ambiguous. Germline V gives CDR1 SGHTA, CDR2 FQGNSA. This CDR3 is 13 amino acids long. The germline V and J ends were trimmed by 2 bases and 5 bases, with 9 bases remaining between them. The CDR3 DNA reads as TGTGCCAGCAGCTTACGGTTGTGGGAGACCCAGTACTTC. Translation: CASSLRLWETQYF.

This chain connects TRBV23-1 to TRBJ2-7, with D hard to call. TRBV23-1 is an open reading frame, and its role is uncertain. Trimming took 1 base from V and 9 from J, leaving 10 bases between them. CDR3 length: 12 residues. The CDR3 nucleotides read TGCGCCAGCAGTCAATGGAAGCTTGGGCAGTACTTC. This sequence encodes CASSQWKLGQYF.

This clonotype was seen at least ten times. J is TRBJ2-2 and V is TRBV30; 9 positions match TRBD2. The V gene's germline CDR1 is GTSNPN and CDR2 SVGIG (reference sequence). The CDR3 loop spans 15 amino acids. The ends lost 1 base at V and 8 bases at J; junction bases unmatched: 8. The CDR3 DNA reads as TGTGCCTGGAGTGGCGGCGGGAGGGCCACGGGGGAGCTGTTTTTT. Protein: CAWSGGGRATGELFF.